These T cell receptor beta chains were read from a single sample in a study of post-analysis software for immune sequencing data. TCRdb re-called the PCR reads through MiXCR, storing one row per CDR3 protein. The data hold some 500,000 distinct CDR3 sequences, with over 35% observed a single time. Sample: blood. The receptors come from a girl aged 10 to 17 with multiple sclerosis. The CDR3 runs from the conserved cysteine through the conserved F or W. Fields, in order: D gene, J gene, V gene, clone size, CDR3 protein, CDR3 DNA. The D gene is left open where the match is weak. Clone size, where shown, is once, few, many, or a class for clones that have expanded.

>TRBD2|TRBJ2-1|TRBV5-6|NA
CASSLDGSSGSGNEQFF
TGTGCCAGCAGCTTGGATGGGTCGAGCGGGAGCGGTAATGAGCAGTTCTTC
>NA|TRBJ2-7|TRBV11-2|NA
CASSLVLTVSYEQYF
TGTGCCAGCAGCTTAGTTCTCACCGTCTCCTACGAGCAGTACTTC
>NA|TRBJ1-1|TRBV10-3|NA
CAISTTGEAFF
TGTGCCATCAGTACTACAGGTGAAGCTTTCTTT
>NA|TRBJ2-1|TRBV29-1|NA
CSVEEGRGSCEQFF
TGCAGCGTTGAAGAGGGTCGGGGGAGCTGTGAGCAGTTCTTC
>NA|TRBJ2-3|TRBV7-7|few
CASSLAIVGRARGEDTQYF
TGTGCTAGCAGCTTAGCGATTGTGGGGAGAGCCCGCGGAGAAGATACGCAGTATTTT
>TRBD1|TRBJ1-2|TRBV5-6|NA
CASSSQGVNYGYTF
TGTGCCAGCAGCTCTCAGGGGGTTAACTATGGCTACACCTTC
>TRBD2|TRBJ2-1|TRBV20-1|NA
CSASVAGGLSVNEQFF
TGCAGTGCTAGTGTAGCGGGAGGACTTAGCGTAAATGAGCAGTTCTTC
>NA|TRBJ2-3|TRBV6-1|once
CASSEPPGREIDTQYF
TGTGCCAGCAGTGAACCTCCTGGACGGGAGATAGATACGCAGTATTTT
>NA|TRBJ2-7|TRBV27|NA
CASSPSSISNAVEQYF
TGTGCCAGCAGTCCCTCCTCCATTTCCAACGCGGTCGAGCAGTACTTC
>TRBD1|TRBJ2-7|TRBV28|few
CASSPYRGRASEQYF
TGTGCCAGCAGTCCATACAGGGGGCGAGCATCCGAGCAGTACTTC
>NA|TRBJ2-7|TRBV5-6|few
CASSWGQGAYEQYF
TGTGCCAGCAGCTGGGGCCAGGGTGCCTACGAGCAGTACTTC
>NA|TRBJ1-2|TRBV7-9|NA
CASSYREDYTF
TGTGCCAGCAGCTACAGGGAGGACTACACCTTC
>TRBD2|TRBJ2-7|TRBV20-1|NA
CSATNLAGGTYEQYF
TGCAGTGCTACAAACCTAGCGGGAGGAACCTACGAGCAGTACTTC
>TRBD1|TRBJ1-2|TRBV20-1|few
CSARAATGGGNYGYTF
TGCAGTGCTAGAGCCGCTACAGGGGGTGGGAACTATGGCTACACCTTC
>NA|TRBJ2-7|TRBV5-1|NA
CASSPSGFSYEQYF
TGCGCCAGCAGCCCGTCGGGGTTCTCCTACGAGCAGTACTTC
>TRBD1|TRBJ2-7|TRBV28|NA
CASNSGQGYEQYF
TGTGCCAGCAACTCTGGACAGGGCTACGAGCAGTACTTC
>NA|TRBJ2-7|TRBV29-1|NA
CSVGDSRAIYEQYF
TGCAGCGTGGGAGACAGCAGGGCAATCTACGAGCAGTACTTC
>TRBD2|TRBJ2-1|TRBV2|NA
CASRDGLAGGPGQFF
TGTGCCAGCAGGGACGGACTAGCGGGAGGGCCGGGGCAGTTCTTC
>NA|TRBJ1-5|TRBV6-2/TRBV6-3|NA
CASRGDPNSNQPQHF
TGTGCCAGCAGGGGGGACCCGAATAGCAATCAGCCCCAGCATTTT
>TRBD2|TRBJ2-7|TRBV4-1|NA
CASSHSTSGNSYEQYF
TGCGCCAGCAGCCACAGTACTAGCGGAAACTCCTACGAGCAGTACTTC
>NA|TRBJ2-3|TRBV20-1|NA
CSAFSPGTDTQYF
TGCAGTGCTTTCTCACCAGGCACAGATACGCAGTATTTT
>TRBD1|TRBJ2-1|TRBV6-1|NA
CASSEQGQVGSNEQFF
TGTGCCAGCAGTGAACAAGGACAGGTGGGCTCCAATGAGCAGTTCTTC
>NA|TRBJ2-7|TRBV4-3|NA
CASSQEWVGEQYF
TGCGCCAGCAGCCAAGAATGGGTTGGTGAGCAGTACTTC
>NA|TRBJ1-2|TRBV20-1|NA
CSARDNRYPANYGYTF
TGCAGTGCTAGAGATAACAGGTATCCTGCCAACTATGGCTACACCTTC
>NA|TRBJ2-3|TRBV11-2|NA
CASSLNVGRGTDTQYF
TGCGCCAGCAGCTTAAACGTGGGTAGAGGCACAGATACGCAGTATTTT
>NA|TRBJ2-3|TRBV5-1|NA
CASSFPATDTQYF
TGCGCCAGCAGCTTTCCAGCCACAGATACGCAGTATTTT
>NA|TRBJ2-7|TRBV20-1|NA
CSASSQVSLYEQYF
TGCAGTGCTAGTTCTCAAGTATCCCTCTACGAGCAGTACTTC
>NA|TRBJ2-7|TRBV9|NA
CASSVAIPQMGTAYEQYF
TGTGCCAGCAGCGTAGCTATTCCCCAAATGGGAACAGCTTACGAGCAGTACTTC
>NA|TRBJ2-1|TRBV7-2|once
CASSEAGQSYNEQFF
TGTGCCAGCAGCGAAGCGGGACAATCCTACAATGAGCAGTTCTTC
>TRBD1|TRBJ2-5|TRBV5-6|few
CASSSIGQGRETQYF
TGTGCCAGCAGCTCTATTGGACAGGGTAGGGAGACCCAGTACTTC
>NA|TRBJ1-2|TRBV20-1|NA
CSARDWSIQRSYGYTF
TGCAGTGCTAGAGATTGGAGTATCCAGAGGAGCTATGGCTACACCTTC
>NA|TRBJ2-3|TRBV24-1|NA
CATSDPSEGTDTQYF
TGTGCCACCAGTGATCCTAGCGAGGGCACAGATACGCAGTATTTT
>NA|TRBJ2-1|TRBV6-6|NA
CASSRLGDRGRGFF
TGTGCCAGTAGCCGCCTGGGGGATAGGGGTAGGGGGTTCTTC
>TRBD2|TRBJ2-1|TRBV11-2|NA
CASSFYRGTSEMDEQFF
TGTGCCAGCAGCTTCTACCGCGGGACTAGCGAGATGGATGAGCAGTTCTTC
>NA|TRBJ2-7|TRBV6-5|few
CASSYARGEQYF
TGTGCCAGCAGTTATGCGCGGGGCGAGCAGTACTTC
>NA|TRBJ2-1|TRBV3-1|few
CASSQDSQAMKQFF
TGTGCCAGCAGCCAAGACTCACAAGCAATGAAGCAGTTCTTC
>NA|TRBJ1-1|TRBV29-1|NA
CSVEVIGVFGFETEAFF
TGCAGCGTTGAAGTGATCGGGGTCTTCGGGTTCGAAACTGAAGCTTTCTTT
>TRBD2|TRBJ2-5|TRBV4-1|NA
CASSQVVSGSYGAGETQYF
TGCGCCAGCAGCCAAGTCGTTAGCGGGAGCTATGGGGCTGGGGAGACCCAGTACTTC
>NA|TRBJ2-6|TRBV9|NA
CASSVGRNVLTF
TGTGCCAGCAGCGTAGGAAGGAACGTCCTGACTTTC
>TRBD1|TRBJ2-5|TRBV7-8|few
CASSLAPGQGARETQYF
TGTGCCAGCAGCTTAGCACCGGGACAGGGGGCAAGAGAGACCCAGTACTTC
>NA|TRBJ1-1|TRBV29-1|NA
CSVEPSSSTEAFF
TGCAGCGTTGAGCCTTCGTCCAGCACTGAAGCTTTCTTT
>NA|TRBJ1-6|TRBV7-9|NA
CASSFEVFNSPLHF
TGTGCCAGCAGCTTCGAGGTTTTTAATTCACCCCTCCACTTT
>NA|TRBJ2-6|TRBV6-2/TRBV6-3|NA
CASSYLTATSAEGGNSGANVLTF
TGTGCCAGCAGTTACCTAACGGCGACGTCTGCGGAAGGCGGGAACTCTGGGGCCAACGTCCTGACTTTC
>TRBD2|TRBJ2-7|TRBV5-1|few
CASSSGGTPEQYF
TGCGCCAGCAGCTCGGGGGGGACACCCGAGCAGTACTTC
>NA|TRBJ2-1|TRBV7-9|many
CASSLFGNEQFF
TGTGCCAGCAGCTTATTTGGCAATGAGCAGTTCTTC
>NA|TRBJ1-2|TRBV11-2|NA
CASSKRPGEGGYTF
TGTGCCAGCAGCAAAAGACCAGGGGAAGGCGGCTACACCTTC
>NA|TRBJ2-4|TRBV28|NA
CASRGRGEQYF
TGTGCCAGCAGGGGAAGGGGGGAGCAGTACTTC
>TRBD1|TRBJ1-2|TRBV4-1|NA
CASSPTRQGMSGYTF
TGCGCCAGCAGCCCGACAAGACAGGGGATGAGTGGCTACACCTTC
>NA|TRBJ2-7|TRBV20-1|many
CSARIPSLLTYEQYF
TGCAGTGCTAGAATCCCTAGCCTACTTACCTACGAGCAGTACTTC
>NA|TRBJ1-4|TRBV7-9|NA
CASSSEEGGLWGELFF
TGTGCCAGCAGCTCAGAAGAGGGGGGGCTCTGGGGAGAACTGTTTTTT
>NA|TRBJ2-1|TRBV5-1|NA
CASSSVYDEQFF
TGCGCCAGCAGCTCGGTTTATGATGAGCAGTTCTTC
>NA|TRBJ1-2|TRBV7-2|NA
CASSLELGYGYTF
TGTGCCAGCAGCTTAGAACTGGGCTATGGCTACACCTTC
>NA|TRBJ2-1|TRBV24-1|NA
CATSSGTPSSYNEQFF
TGTGCCACCAGTTCAGGAACTCCGAGCTCCTACAATGAGCAGTTCTTC